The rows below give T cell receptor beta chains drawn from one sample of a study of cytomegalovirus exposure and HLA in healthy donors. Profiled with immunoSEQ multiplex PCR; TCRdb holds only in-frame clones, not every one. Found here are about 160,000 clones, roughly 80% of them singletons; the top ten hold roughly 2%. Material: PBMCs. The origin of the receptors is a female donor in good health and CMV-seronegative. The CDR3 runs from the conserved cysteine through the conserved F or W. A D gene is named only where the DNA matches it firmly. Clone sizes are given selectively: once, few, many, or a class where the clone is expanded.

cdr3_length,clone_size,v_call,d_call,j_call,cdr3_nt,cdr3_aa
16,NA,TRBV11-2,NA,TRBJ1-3,TGTGCCAGCAGCTTGTCACCAAGGGGCTCTGGAAACACCATATATTTT,CASSLSPRGSGNTIYF
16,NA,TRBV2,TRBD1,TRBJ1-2,TGTGCCAGCATTCGGGACAGGGCCGTTCCTTACTATGGCTACACCTTC,CASIRDRAVPYYGYTF
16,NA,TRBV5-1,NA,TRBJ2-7,TGCGCCAGCAGCCCCCGTCCGCAGGGGGGAACCTACGAGCAGTACTTC,CASSPRPQGGTYEQYF
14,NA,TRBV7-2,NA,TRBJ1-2,TGTGCCAGCAGCTTAGATAGGGGTGGCTATGGCTACACCTTC,CASSLDRGGYGYTF
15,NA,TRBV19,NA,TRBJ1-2,TGTGCCAGTACCCTAAGGGGCATCGCTAACTATGGCTACACCTTC,CASTLRGIANYGYTF
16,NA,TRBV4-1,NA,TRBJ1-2,TGCGCCAGCAGCCAAGATACGTCGACAAGTAACTATGGCTACACCTTC,CASSQDTSTSNYGYTF
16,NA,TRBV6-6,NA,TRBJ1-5,TGTGCCAGCAGTTACCGACGGGGGGTGGGCAATCAGCCCCAGCATTTT,CASSYRRGVGNQPQHF
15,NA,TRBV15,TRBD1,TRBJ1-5,TGTGCCACCAGCAGAGACAGGGGGTTCAATCAGCCCCAGCATTTT,CATSRDRGFNQPQHF
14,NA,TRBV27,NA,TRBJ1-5,TGTGCCAGCAGTTTATCAGGTCCGGGTCAGCCCCAGCATTTT,CASSLSGPGQPQHF
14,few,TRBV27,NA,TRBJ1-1,TGTGCCAGCAGTTTCGGGAGGGTCAACACTGAAGCTTTCTTT,CASSFGRVNTEAFF
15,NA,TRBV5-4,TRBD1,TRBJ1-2,TGTGCCAGCAGCTTGGAGTTACAGGGGTTTTATGGCTACACCTTC,CASSLELQGFYGYTF
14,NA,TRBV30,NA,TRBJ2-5,TGTGCCTGGAGGGAACCGGGATTCCAAGAGACCCCGTACTTC,CAWREPGFQETPYF
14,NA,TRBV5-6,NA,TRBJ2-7,TGTGCCAGCAGCTTGGCGACTAGCTCCTACGAGCAGTACTTC,CASSLATSSYEQYF
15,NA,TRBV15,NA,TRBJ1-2,TGTGCCACCAGCAGAGACCCAGGGGATGTCTATGGCTACACCTTC,CATSRDPGDVYGYTF
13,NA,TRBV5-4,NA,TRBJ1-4,TGTGCCAGCAGCTTGGCACACAATGAAAAACTGTTTTTT,CASSLAHNEKLFF
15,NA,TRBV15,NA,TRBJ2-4,TGTGCCACCAGCAGAGATACCTTAGACAAAAACATTCAGTACTTC,CATSRDTLDKNIQYF
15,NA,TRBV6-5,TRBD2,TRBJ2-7,TGTGCCAGCAGTAGACTAGCGGGGAGCTCCTACGAGCAGTACTTC,CASSRLAGSSYEQYF
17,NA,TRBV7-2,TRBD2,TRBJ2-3,TGTGCCAGCAGCTCTTTCGTGGGAGGGCCGGTTACAGATACGCAGTATTTT,CASSSFVGGPVTDTQYF
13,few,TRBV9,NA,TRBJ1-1,TGTGCCAGCAGCGTAGGGCCGAACACTGAAGCTTTCTTT,CASSVGPNTEAFF
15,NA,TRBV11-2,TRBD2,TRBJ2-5,TGTGCCAGCAGCTTAGCTCTCATGAGCGGGGGGGCACAGTACTTC,CASSLALMSGGAQYF
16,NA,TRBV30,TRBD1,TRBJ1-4,TGTGCCTGGAGGGAACACCCCGGGACAGTTAATGAAAAACTGTTTTTT,CAWREHPGTVNEKLFF